The clone carrying this TCR beta chain has ten or more counts. The source of the sample is a study of human T cells and chemical hapten exposure. Germline V gives CDR1 SGHKS, CDR2 YYEKEE (reference sequence). The CDR3 runs to 16 residues. V was clipped by 5 bases and J by 1 base, with 18 bases between them. As for time point: patch test 2, 6 weeks after DPC sensitization. Treatment indicated: therapeutic diphenylcyclopropenone sensitization with weekly scalp DPC. TCRdb ran MiXCR on the RACE reads and lists one entry per CDR3 protein. The sample records tens of thousands of distinct CDR3 sequences, 8% to 13% being singletons.

Sequences were derived from whole blood, sampled in connection with sensitization to the hapten diphenylcyclopropenone (DPC). This chain connects TRBV5-5 to TRBJ1-1; a weak D match, TRBD1 (6 bases). This clonotype originated in a man aged 35 to 55 with alopecia areata. Some clones in this sample may be carry-over from other donors' samples. DNA for the CDR3: TGTGCCAGCAGGAGAGTGCCGGGACATCAGAACACTGAAGCTTTCTTT. Residues: CASRRVPGHQNTEAFF.